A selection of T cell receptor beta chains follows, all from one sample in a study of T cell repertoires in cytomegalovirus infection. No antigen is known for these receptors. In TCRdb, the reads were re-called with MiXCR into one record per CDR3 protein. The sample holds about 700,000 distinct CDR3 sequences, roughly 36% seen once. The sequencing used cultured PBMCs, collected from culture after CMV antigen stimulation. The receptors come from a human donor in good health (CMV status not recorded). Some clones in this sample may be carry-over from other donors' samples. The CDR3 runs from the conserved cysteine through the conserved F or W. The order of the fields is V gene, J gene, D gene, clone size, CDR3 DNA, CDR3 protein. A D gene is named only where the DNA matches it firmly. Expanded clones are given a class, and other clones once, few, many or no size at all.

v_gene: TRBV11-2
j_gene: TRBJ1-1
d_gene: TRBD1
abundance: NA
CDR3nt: TGTGCCAGCAGCCCCGGGACAGCCAAAGCTTTCTTT
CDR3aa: CASSPGTAKAFF

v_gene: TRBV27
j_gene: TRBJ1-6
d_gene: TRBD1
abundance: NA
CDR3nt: TGTGCCAGCATGACAGGGTTCACTTCACCCCTCCACTTT
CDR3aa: CASMTGFTSPLHF

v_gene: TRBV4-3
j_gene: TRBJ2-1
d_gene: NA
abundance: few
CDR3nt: TGCGCCAGCAGCCAAGAGCCGGGAAACTACAATGAGCAGTTCTTC
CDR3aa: CASSQEPGNYNEQFF

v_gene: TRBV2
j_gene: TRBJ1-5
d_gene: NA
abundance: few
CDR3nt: TGTGCCAGCAGTGTGACATGGGCAGGAGTGCAGCCCCAGCATTTT
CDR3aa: CASSVTWAGVQPQHF

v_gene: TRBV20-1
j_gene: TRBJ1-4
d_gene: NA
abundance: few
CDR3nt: TGCAGTGCTAGAGATTCGGGCAGGGCTAATGAAAAACTGTTTTTT
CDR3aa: CSARDSGRANEKLFF

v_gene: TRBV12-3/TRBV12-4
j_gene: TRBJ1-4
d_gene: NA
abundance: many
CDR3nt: TGTGCCAGCAGCCGCGGGGGTAATGAAAAACTGTTTTTT
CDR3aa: CASSRGGNEKLFF

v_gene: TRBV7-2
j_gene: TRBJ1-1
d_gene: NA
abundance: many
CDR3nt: TGTGCCATCACTCCCCGGGGGGGCCGACACACTGAAGCTTTCTTT
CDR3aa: CAITPRGGRHTEAFF

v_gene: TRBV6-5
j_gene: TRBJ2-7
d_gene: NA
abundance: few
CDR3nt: TGTGCCAGCAGTTACTCGAGCACTACGCCCAACGAGCAGTACTTC
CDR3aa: CASSYSSTTPNEQYF

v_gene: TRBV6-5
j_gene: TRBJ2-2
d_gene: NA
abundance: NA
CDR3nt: TGTGCCAGCAGTTATGTCGCCGGGGAGCTGTTTTTT
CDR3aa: CASSYVAGELFF

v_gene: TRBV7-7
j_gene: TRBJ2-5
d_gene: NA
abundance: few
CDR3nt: TGTGCCAGCAGCGGCGGTCTTCACCGACAAGAGACCCAGTACTTC
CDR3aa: CASSGGLHRQETQYF

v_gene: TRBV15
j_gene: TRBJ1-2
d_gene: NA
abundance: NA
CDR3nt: TGTGCCACCAGCAGAGACGCAGACGGCTATGGCTACACCTTC
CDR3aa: CATSRDADGYGYTF

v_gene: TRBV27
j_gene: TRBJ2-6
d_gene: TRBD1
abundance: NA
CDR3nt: TGTGCCAGCAGTTACAACAGGGGTGTTGGGGCCAACGTCCTGACTTTC
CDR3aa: CASSYNRGVGANVLTF

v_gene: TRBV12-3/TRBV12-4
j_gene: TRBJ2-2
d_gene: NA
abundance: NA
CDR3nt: TGTGCCAGCAGTTCAGTGTTTGGTGTTGGATCGAACACCGGGGAGCTGTTTTTT
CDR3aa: CASSSVFGVGSNTGELFF

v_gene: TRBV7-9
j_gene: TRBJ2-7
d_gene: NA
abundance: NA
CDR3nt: TGTGCCAGCAGCTTACTTAGGTCCGAGCAGTACTTC
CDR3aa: CASSLLRSEQYF

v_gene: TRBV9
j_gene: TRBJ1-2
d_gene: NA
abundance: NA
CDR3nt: TGTGCCAGCGGGGGGGTGTACGGCTATGGCTACACCTTC
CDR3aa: CASGGVYGYGYTF

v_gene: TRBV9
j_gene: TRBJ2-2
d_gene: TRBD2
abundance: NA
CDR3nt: TGTGCCAGCAGCGCGGGGGGACTAGCGAACACCGGGGAGCTGTTTTTT
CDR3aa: CASSAGGLANTGELFF

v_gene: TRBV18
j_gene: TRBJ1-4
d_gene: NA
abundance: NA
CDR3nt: TGTGCCAGCTCCCGTCAAAGGCCATACGGAAATGAAAAACTGTTTTTT
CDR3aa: CASSRQRPYGNEKLFF

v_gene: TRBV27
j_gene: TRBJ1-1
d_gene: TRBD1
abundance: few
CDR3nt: TGTGCCAGCTCTCAGGGGGCTCGCACTGAAGCTTTCTTT
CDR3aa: CASSQGARTEAFF

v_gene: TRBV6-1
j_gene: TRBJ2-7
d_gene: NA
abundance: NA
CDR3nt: TGTGCCAGCAGTGAAGACAACTACGAGCAGTACTTC
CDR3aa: CASSEDNYEQYF

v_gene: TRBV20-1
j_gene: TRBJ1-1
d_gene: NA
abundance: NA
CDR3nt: TGCAGTGCTGCCCCCCCGGGGGGGAGGAACACTGAAGCTTTCTTT
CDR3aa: CSAAPPGGRNTEAFF

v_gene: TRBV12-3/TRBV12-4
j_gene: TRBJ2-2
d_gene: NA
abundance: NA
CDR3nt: TGTGCCAGCAGTTTGTCCCAGGGAAACACCGGGGAGCTGTTTTTT
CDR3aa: CASSLSQGNTGELFF

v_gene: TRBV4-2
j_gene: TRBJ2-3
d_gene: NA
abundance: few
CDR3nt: TGTGCCAGCAGCCAAGAACGGGGCACAGATACGCAGTATTTT
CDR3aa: CASSQERGTDTQYF

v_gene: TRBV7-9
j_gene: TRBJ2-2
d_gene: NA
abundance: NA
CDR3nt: TGTGCCAGCAGCTTCGGACTGACCGGGGAGCTGTTTTTT
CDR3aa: CASSFGLTGELFF

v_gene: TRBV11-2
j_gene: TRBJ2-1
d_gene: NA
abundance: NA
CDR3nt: TGTGCCAGCAGCTTAGTTAACAGGAACAATGAGCAGTTCTTC
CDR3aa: CASSLVNRNNEQFF

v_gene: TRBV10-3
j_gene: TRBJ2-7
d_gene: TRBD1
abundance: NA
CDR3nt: TGTGCCATCAGTGATAATAGAAAAGGACAGGGGGTTGGCGAGCAGTACTTC
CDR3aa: CAISDNRKGQGVGEQYF

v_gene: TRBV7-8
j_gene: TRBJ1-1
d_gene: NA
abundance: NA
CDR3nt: TGTGCCAGCAGCCCCCTTCGTTCGGGGGGCGCAGACTCTGAAGCTTTCTTT
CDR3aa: CASSPLRSGGADSEAFF

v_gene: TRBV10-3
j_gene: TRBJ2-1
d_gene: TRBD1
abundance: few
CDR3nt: TGTGCCATCAGTGAGTCCCCAGGGACAGGGGGCTTAAGCTCGGGCGGGAACCCCTACAATGAGCAGTTCTTC
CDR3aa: CAISESPGTGGLSSGGNPYNEQFF

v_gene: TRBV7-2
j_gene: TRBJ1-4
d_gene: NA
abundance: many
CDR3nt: TGTGCCAGCAGCCGTCCGGGACCCTCGGAAAAACTGTTTTTT
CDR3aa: CASSRPGPSEKLFF

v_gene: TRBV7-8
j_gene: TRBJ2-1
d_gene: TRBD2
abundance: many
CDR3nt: TGTGCCAGCAGCTTAAGGCGGGGGGCCCCCTACAATGAGCAGTTCTTC
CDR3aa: CASSLRRGAPYNEQFF

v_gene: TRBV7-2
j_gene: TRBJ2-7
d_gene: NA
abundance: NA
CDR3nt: TGTGCCAGCAGCTTACTTCAGTCAACCTACGAGCAGTACTTC
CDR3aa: CASSLLQSTYEQYF

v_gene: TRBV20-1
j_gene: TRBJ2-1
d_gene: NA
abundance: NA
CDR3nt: TGCAGTGCTAGGGACGAAGAATCCCCCTACAATGAGCAGTTCTTC
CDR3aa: CSARDEESPYNEQFF

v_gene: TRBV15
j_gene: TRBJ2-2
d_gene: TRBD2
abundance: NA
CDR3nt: TGTGCCACCAGCAGGGGACTAGAATACGGGGAGCTGTTTTTT
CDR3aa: CATSRGLEYGELFF

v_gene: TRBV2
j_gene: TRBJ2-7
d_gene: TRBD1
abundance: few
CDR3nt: TGTGCCAGCAGTGATTGGGGACAGGGGGCAAACGAGCAGTACTTC
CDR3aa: CASSDWGQGANEQYF

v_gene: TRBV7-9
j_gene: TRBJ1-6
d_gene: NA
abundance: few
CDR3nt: TGTGCCAGCAGCTTAGCCCCTGGACAACCGCATAATTCACCCCTCCACTTT
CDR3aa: CASSLAPGQPHNSPLHF

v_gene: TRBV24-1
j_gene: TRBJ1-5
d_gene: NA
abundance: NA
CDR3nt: TGTGCCACCAGTGATACGGGACAGCCCCAGCATTTT
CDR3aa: CATSDTGQPQHF

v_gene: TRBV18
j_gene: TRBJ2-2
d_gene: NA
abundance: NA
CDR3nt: TGTGCCAGCTCGGCCGTAATCAGGAGAGCGAACACCGGGGAGCTGTTTTTT
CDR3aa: CASSAVIRRANTGELFF

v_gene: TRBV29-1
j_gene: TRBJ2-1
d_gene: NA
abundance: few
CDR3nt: TGCAGCGTTGGAGACCCGGGACTCGCGGCGGATGAGCAGTTCTTC
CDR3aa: CSVGDPGLAADEQFF

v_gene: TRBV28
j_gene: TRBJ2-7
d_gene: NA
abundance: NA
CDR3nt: TGTGCCAGCAGTTACCCCAGCTACAGGGAGCAGTACTTC
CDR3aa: CASSYPSYREQYF

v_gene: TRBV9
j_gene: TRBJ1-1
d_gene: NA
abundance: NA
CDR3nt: TGTGCCAGCAACGACGGCCAGAACACTGAAGCTTTCTTT
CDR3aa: CASNDGQNTEAFF

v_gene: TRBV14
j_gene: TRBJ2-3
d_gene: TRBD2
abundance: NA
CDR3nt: TGTGCCAGCAGCCCCCCGGGGATAGCGGGAGGTCCAGATACGCAGTATTTT
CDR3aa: CASSPPGIAGGPDTQYF

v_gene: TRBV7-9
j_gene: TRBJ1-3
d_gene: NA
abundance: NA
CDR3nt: TGTGCCAGCAGCCCCAGCCAAAACACCATATATTTT
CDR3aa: CASSPSQNTIYF

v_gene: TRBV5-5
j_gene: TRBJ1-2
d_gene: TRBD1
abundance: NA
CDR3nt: TGTGCCAGCAGCGTAGGGACAGCCCGAGGTCGTGGCTACACCTTC
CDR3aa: CASSVGTARGRGYTF

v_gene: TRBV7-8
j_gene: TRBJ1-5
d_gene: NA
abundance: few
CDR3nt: TGTGCCAGCAGCTTACAAACGGACTTATTTGATAGCAATCAGCCCCAGCATTTT
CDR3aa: CASSLQTDLFDSNQPQHF

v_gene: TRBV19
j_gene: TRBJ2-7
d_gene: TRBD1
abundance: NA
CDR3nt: TGTGCCAGTAGTATCGGCGAGGGACAGTTTCCCTACGAGCAGTACTTC
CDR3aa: CASSIGEGQFPYEQYF

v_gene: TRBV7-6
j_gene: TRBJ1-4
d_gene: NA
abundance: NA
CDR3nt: TGTGCCAGCAGCTTAACGGAGGAGGGCCAAAAACTGTTTTTT
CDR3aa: CASSLTEEGQKLFF

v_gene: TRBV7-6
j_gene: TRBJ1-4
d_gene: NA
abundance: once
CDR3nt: TGTGCCAGCAGCTTTACAGGGTTGAATAATGAAAAACTGTTTTTT
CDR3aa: CASSFTGLNNEKLFF

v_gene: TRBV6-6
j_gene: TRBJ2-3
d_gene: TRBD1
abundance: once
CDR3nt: TGTGCCAGCAGTTACTCCAGGGACAGCACCACAGATACGCAGTATTTT
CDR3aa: CASSYSRDSTTDTQYF

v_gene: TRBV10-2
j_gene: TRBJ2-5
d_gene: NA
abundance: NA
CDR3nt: TGCGCCAGCGGCGGGACTCCGGTGGGGACCCAGTACTTC
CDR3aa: CASGGTPVGTQYF

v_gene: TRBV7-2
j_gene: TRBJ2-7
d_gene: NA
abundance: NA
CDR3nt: TGTGTCAGCAGCGTAGGGGGATCGCTGTACTTC
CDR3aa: CVSSVGGSLYF

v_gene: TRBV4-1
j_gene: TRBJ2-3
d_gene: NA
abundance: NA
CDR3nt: TGCGCCAGCAACCAGCGACTATCCCCGACAGATACGCAGTATTTT
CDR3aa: CASNQRLSPTDTQYF

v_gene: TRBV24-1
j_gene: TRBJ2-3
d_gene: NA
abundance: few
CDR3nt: TGTGCCACCAGTGATTTGGGGTTCACAGGGCCTAGCACAGATACGCAGTATTTT
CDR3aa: CATSDLGFTGPSTDTQYF

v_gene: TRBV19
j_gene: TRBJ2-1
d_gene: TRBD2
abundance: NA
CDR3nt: TGTGCCAGTAGTATAAGGGGACTAGGGTACAATGAGCAGTTCTTC
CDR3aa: CASSIRGLGYNEQFF

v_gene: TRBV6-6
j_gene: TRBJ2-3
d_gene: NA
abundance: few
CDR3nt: TGTGCCAGCAGTTACGGTTTGTCGGTGACAGTAGATACGCAGTATTTT
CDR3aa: CASSYGLSVTVDTQYF

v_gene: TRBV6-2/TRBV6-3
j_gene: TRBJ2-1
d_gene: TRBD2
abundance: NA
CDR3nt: TGTGCCAGCAGGACTAGCGGGAAGTATGAGCAGTTCTTC
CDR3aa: CASRTSGKYEQFF

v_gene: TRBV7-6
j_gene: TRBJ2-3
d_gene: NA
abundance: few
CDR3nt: TGTGCCAGCAGCTTGGGCGGGACTGAAGATACGCAGTATTTT
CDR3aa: CASSLGGTEDTQYF

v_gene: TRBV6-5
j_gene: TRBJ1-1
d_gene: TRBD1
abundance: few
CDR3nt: TGTGCCAGCAAGAGGGGGCGAGGAACTGAAGCTTTCTTT
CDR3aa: CASKRGRGTEAFF

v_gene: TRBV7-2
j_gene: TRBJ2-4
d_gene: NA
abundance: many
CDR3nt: TGTGCCAGCAGCTCCCACCGGACTTTAGCCAAAAACATTCAGTACTTC
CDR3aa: CASSSHRTLAKNIQYF

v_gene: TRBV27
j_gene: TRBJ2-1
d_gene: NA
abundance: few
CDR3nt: TGTGCCAGCAGTTTAAGGGACTACAGGGGCGATGAGCAGTTCTTC
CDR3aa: CASSLRDYRGDEQFF